This record covers a single T cell receptor (beta chain). Its specificity is not known. The junction departs from the called germline gene at one end, perhaps through a read error. This CDR3 contains 12 residues. Per the germline V gene, CDR1 is SEHNR and CDR2 is FQNEAQ (reference sequence). Starting material of roughly 550 ng total RNA yielded TCR beta cDNA via a constant-region primer. A slightly modified ARM-PCR protocol with three nested multiplex PCR rounds produced these TCR beta libraries. With TRBV1-TRBV30 forward primers and a C-beta reverse primer, the first two PCR rounds were run for approximately 10 cycles each. TCRdb analysed the multiplex PCR reads with MiXCR anew, one entry per CDR3 protein. The sample lists about 310,000 distinct CDR3 sequences, 58% occurring once. Unsorted whole blood yielded blood RNA, and germline DNA was extracted as well. In advance of surgery, approximately 4.2 milliliters of peripheral blood were collected.

The entry originates in a study of tumor-infiltrating lymphocytes in primary liver carcinoma. Whole-study context: Those sampled were patients whose primary liver carcinoma was treated by surgical resection. Tumors were stage T1-T3 N0M0, roughly 4 to 10 cm across.

Study-wide results and caveats: The bulk unsorted samples meant that CD4+ and CD8+ repertoires went uncompared.

Source material: peripheral blood. The sequence was collected from a young woman with primary liver carcinoma and hepatitis B virus infection. The chain couples TRBV7-9 to TRBJ2-1; D is undetermined. For the CDR3, the DNA is TGTGCCAGCAGCTTAAACTACAATGACCAGTTCTTC. The encoded protein is CASSLNYNDQFF.